What follows is one TCR beta chain and its context. Its cognate antigen is unknown. Primers used in a second PCR of roughly 7 to 11 cycles were a sample-barcoded 5' primer and a J-beta primer mix. Per-sample output comprised a minimum of 2.5 million paired-end reads containing CDR3. TCRdb ran MiXCR on the 5' RACE reads and lists one entry per CDR3 protein. The data contain around 900,000 distinct CDR3 sequences, 51% of them seen just once; the ten biggest clones take up around a fifth. This specimen comes from a study of blood T cells in healthy people across ages. Study details: In model experiments, template switching was able to capture about one barcoded beta molecule for every two T cells that were present. General observations from the study: Diversity of TCR beta per million T cells declined in a roughly linear way with age.

CDR1 and CDR2 from the germline V gene are DFQATT and SNEGSKA (reference sequence). The CDR3 contains 15 residues. V lost 0 bases to trimming and J lost 8 bases, with 17 bases between them. Sample: blood. The clonotype was recovered from a woman aged 60 to 75 in good health. This rearrangement joins TRBV20-1 to TRBJ2-1, with D perhaps TRBD1 (5 bases). The CDR3 DNA reads as TGCAGTGCTAGAGATCTTCAGGGTTGGTCATATGAGCAGTTCTTC. As protein: CSARDLQGWSYEQFF.